Below, 22 T cell receptor beta chains from the same sample are listed, as sequenced in a study of PD-L1 blockade in urothelial cancer. Time point described: peripheral blood 6 weeks after treatment start. The repertoire was sequenced with immunoSEQ multiplex PCR; TCRdb's copy has only in-frame clones and lacks some. The sample consists of around 50,000 clones, roughly 88% of them appearing once. The specimen was PBMCs, collected around atezolizumab (anti-PD-L1) treatment. The source of these receptors is a man aged 50 to 60 with urothelial cancer.

The genes are TRBV10-1 and TRBJ2-3, with 7 bases that match TRBD1. The length of the CDR3 is 15 residues. J lost 2 bases, V lost 2 bases, and 4 bases had no gene match. Germline values: CDR1 WNHNN, CDR2 SYGVQD (reference sequence). CDR3: CASSEGTADTDTQYF. In DNA, the CDR3 is TGCGCCAGCAGTGAGGGGACAGCTGACACAGATACGCAGTATTTT.

The table lists this clone with a count of one. This chain joins TRBV10-3 and TRBJ2-1, with 10 bases identical to TRBD2. Germline V gene lookup returns CDR1 ENHRY and CDR2 SYGVKD. This CDR3 contains 14 residues. Trimming at V came to 10 bases and at J to 5 bases, leaving 8 bases not matched to a gene. In DNA form, the CDR3 reads TGTGCCACCAAGGACGGGACTAGCGACAATGAGCAGTTCTTC. It yields the protein CATKDGTSDNEQFF.

This clone was seen once. The gene calls are TRBV4-1 and TRBJ2-3, with TRBD2 matching 11 bases. CDR1 and CDR2 (germline): MGHRA, YSYEKL. This CDR3 region has 17 residues. V shed 1 base and J 4 bases; nucleotides not matched to a gene: 7. CDR3 sequence: CASSQGLLAGVADTQYF. CDR3 coding DNA: TGCGCCAGCAGCCAAGGGTTACTAGCGGGAGTAGCAGATACGCAGTATTTT.

This chain links TRBV10-3 with TRBJ2-1, with D hard to call. The CDR3 runs to 17 residues. Germline V gene lookup returns CDR1 ENHRY and CDR2 SYGVKD. V was trimmed by 0 bases and J by 0 bases, leaving 12 bases between them. CDR3 sequence reads: CAISESVQPSSYNEQFF. CDR3 nucleotide sequence: TGTGCCATCAGTGAGTCCGTACAGCCGAGCTCCTACAATGAGCAGTTCTTC.

The rearrangement joins TRBV10-3 to TRBJ1-6, with unresolved D. CDR3 size: 14 residues. The germline V gene encodes CDR1 ENHRY and CDR2 SYGVKD. Trimming removed 0 bases at V and 7 bases at J, with 7 bases between. In DNA, the CDR3 is TGTGCCATCAGTGAGTCGTCGGTAAATTCACCCCTCCACTTT. As protein: CAISESSVNSPLHF.

V is TRBV5-5 and J is TRBJ1-5; tentatively, D is TRBD1 (6 bases). The germline gives CDR1 SGHKS, CDR2 YYEKEE (reference sequence). The V gene lost 0 bases and the J gene lost 7 bases, with 14 bases spanning the gap. This CDR3 has 15 amino acids. CDR3 sequence: CASSLAAGERQPQHF. CDR3 nucleotide sequence: TGTGCCAGCAGCTTGGCGGCAGGGGAACGGCAGCCCCAGCATTTT.

The J gene is TRBJ2-5, the V gene TRBV5-1; 9 nucleotides agree with TRBD2. CDR1 is SGHRS, CDR2 YFSETQ, per germline. V gave up 0 bases and J gave up 5 bases; unmatched junction bases: 8. This CDR3 is built from 16 residues. The CDR3 sequence is CASSLVGGGAAETQYF. CDR3 in DNA: TGCGCCAGCAGCTTGGTTGGCGGGGGGGCCGCGGAGACCCAGTACTTC.

This chain links TRBV10-2 with TRBJ2-5, with 10 bases identical to TRBD2. Germline V gives CDR1 WSHSY, CDR2 SAAADI. This CDR3 spans 15 amino acids. J lost 5 bases, V lost 10 bases, and 13 bases had no gene match. DNA for the CDR3: TGCGCCATCCTCCCGGCTAGCGGGAGTTGGGAGACCCAGTACTTC. Translating gives CAILPASGSWETQYF.

The genes are TRBV11-2 and TRBJ2-6; D unresolved. The germline V gene has CDR1 SGHAT and CDR2 FQNNGV. CDR3 length: 15 residues. Trimming cost V 6 bases and J 1 base, with 10 bases left between them. The CDR3 region has the DNA TGTGCCAGCAGGTCTAGTCGGTCTGGGGCCAACGTCCTGACTTTC. This encodes CASRSSRSGANVLTF. The variable domain in full, completed from reference TRBV11-2 and TRBJ2-6, reads EAGVAQSPRYKIIEKRQSVAFWCNPISGHATLYWYQQILGQGPKLLIQFQNNGVVDDSQLPKDRFSAERLKGVDSTLKIQPAKLEDSAVYLCASRSSRSGANVLTFGAGSRLTVL.

The genes are TRBV9 and TRBJ2-2, with D maybe TRBD1 (5 bases). V was shortened by 0 bases and J by 3 bases, with 9 bases between the two germline ends. Germline lookup yields CDR1 SGDLS and CDR2 YYNGEE. The CDR3 runs 15 residues. CDR3 nucleotides: TGTGCCAGCAGCGTAGCAACAGGACACACCGGGGAGCTGTTTTTT. Its protein product is CASSVATGHTGELFF.

This clone was found once. The chain couples TRBV7-9 to TRBJ2-7; D might be TRBD2 (6 bases). The CDR3 covers 15 residues. With 1 base removed from V and 0 bases from J, the gap between germline ends came to 10 bases. CDR1 and CDR2 (germline): SEHNR, FQNEAQ (reference sequence). The CDR3 reads CASSLVGGNSYEQYF. The CDR3 coding sequence is TGTGCCAGCAGCTTAGTCGGAGGGAACTCCTACGAGCAGTACTTC.

This chain joins TRBV7-2 and TRBJ2-3; D is perhaps TRBD2 (6 bases). The CDR3 runs 16 residues. V was trimmed by 3 bases and J by 2 bases, leaving 15 bases between them. Looked up from germline, CDR1 is SGHTA and CDR2 is FQGNSA. DNA of the CDR3: TGTGCCAGCAGCTTTCTGGGAGCGGGCGACACAGATACGCAGTATTTT. Its protein product is CASSFLGAGDTDTQYF.

The sample holds a few counts of this clone. The rearrangement links TRBV7-9 to TRBJ2-3; D remains ambiguous. The CDR3 runs to 12 residues. V dropped 1 base and J dropped 10 bases, with 9 bases sitting between them. Per the germline V gene, CDR1 is SEHNR and CDR2 is FQNEAQ (reference sequence). CDR3 sequence: CASSLVGGPQYF. The CDR3 nucleotides are TGTGCCAGCAGCTTAGTTGGCGGCCCGCAGTATTTT.

The chain uses TRBV7-8 and TRBJ1-4; no clear D. V dropped 5 bases and J dropped 4 bases, with 14 bases sitting between them. The germline gives CDR1 SGHVS, CDR2 FQNEAQ. This CDR3 has 15 amino acids. In DNA, the CDR3 is TGTGCCAGCAGCATCGGACCGGGGATTAATGAAAAACTGTTTTTT. Translation: CASSIGPGINEKLFF.

This clone was detected only a few times. The chain has TRBV10-3 and TRBJ2-2; 9 positions match TRBD2. The CDR3 covers 14 residues. The germline V gene encodes CDR1 ENHRY and CDR2 SYGVKD. Germline trimming cut 9 bases from V and 1 base from J; bases unmatched to any gene: 3. CDR3 sequence (DNA): TGTGCCATTACGACTAGCGGGAACACCGGGGAGCTGTTTTTT. This translates into CAITTSGNTGELFF.

The chain carries TRBV4-3 and TRBJ2-4; TRBD1 matches 9 bases. V was clipped by 1 base and J by 8 bases; unmatched bases: 9. The CDR3 runs 16 residues. From germline, CDR1 is LGHNA and CDR2 YSLEER. CDR3 in amino acids: CASSQGGGQGGDIQYF. The CDR3 DNA is TGCGCCAGCAGCCAAGGGGGGGGACAGGGCGGAGACATTCAGTACTTC.

The chain joins TRBV7-6 to TRBJ2-5; D remains ambiguous. V was cut by 1 base and J by 2 bases, with 8 bases left in between. Germline assignment: CDR1 SGHVS and CDR2 FNYEAQ. The CDR3 covers 14 residues. CDR3: CASSLGWAQETQYF. CDR3 nucleotides: TGTGCCAGCAGCTTAGGGTGGGCACAAGAGACCCAGTACTTC.

This clone has a handful of counts. The chain couples TRBV10-1 to TRBJ2-7; D uncertain. V was pared by 0 bases and J by 3 bases, with 15 bases between. The CDR3 consists of 16 residues. CDR1 is WNHNN and CDR2 is SYGVQD in the germline V gene (reference sequence). The CDR3 here is CASSESTVVWSYEQYF. The DNA for the CDR3 is TGCGCCAGCAGTGAGTCGACGGTGGTCTGGAGCTACGAGCAGTACTTC.

This rearrangement joins TRBV9 to TRBJ1-2, with D perhaps matching TRBD1 (6 bases). Germline V gene sequence: CDR1 SGDLS, CDR2 YYNGEE. V dropped 2 bases and J dropped 4 bases, with 18 bases sitting between them. The CDR3 is made up of 16 amino acids. In DNA, the CDR3 is TGTGCCAGCAGCGTGGATGGGGGGGCGAAACCCTATGGCTACACCTTC. Its translation is CASSVDGGAKPYGYTF.

The chain has TRBV28 and TRBJ1-4; 7 bases line up with TRBD1. J gave up 3 bases and V 2 bases, and 6 bases lay outside the gene matches. CDR3 length: 16 residues. Germline V gene data show CDR1 as MDHEN and CDR2 as SYDVKM. The CDR3 DNA follows: TGTGCCAGCAGTTTAGTACTGGGGACAGCTAATGAAAAACTGTTTTTT. It encodes CASSLVLGTANEKLFF. The entire variable domain, with the rest obtained from reference TRBV28 and TRBJ1-4, is as follows: DVKVTQSSRYLVKRTGEKVFLECVQDMDHENMFWYRQDPGLGLRLIYFSYDVKMKEKGDIPEGYSVSREKKERFSLILESASTNQTSMYLCASSLVLGTANEKLFFGSGTQLSVL.

V gene TRBV7-2 combines with J gene TRBJ1-2; no clear D. The CDR3 loop spans 13 amino acids. V shed 1 base and J shed 4 bases, with 7 bases lying between them. Germline V CDR1 and CDR2: SGHTA, FQGNSA. CDR3 in DNA: TGTGCCAGCAGCTTAGTACTTCGCTATGGCTACACCTTC. It specifies CASSLVLRYGYTF.

This sequence joins TRBV10-2 and TRBJ2-7; 10 bases are shared with TRBD2. The length of the CDR3 is 16 residues. V lost 1 base, J lost 2 bases, and 5 bases stayed unmatched. Germline V gives CDR1 WSHSY, CDR2 SAAADI. CDR3 in amino acids: CASSEYSGRRTYEQYF. CDR3 nucleotide sequence: TGCGCCAGCAGTGAGTATAGCGGGAGGAGGACCTACGAGCAGTACTTC.